This TCR beta chain was identified in a study of blood T cell repertoires in COVID-19. Study-level information: Sources were T cells, B-cell-depleted T cells, or PBMCs; the material itself was cDNA or gDNA.

This table comes from immunoSEQ multiplex PCR, and its TCRdb copy is limited to in-frame clones, with some not included. Counted here are approximately 74,000 clones, 88% occurring once; the ten biggest clones make up 1% to 1.5%. The germline V gene has CDR1 SGHDN and CDR2 FVKESK. The CDR3 has 13 residues. The V gene lost 0 bases and the J gene lost 6 bases, with 9 bases spanning the gap. This receptor was obtained from a woman aged 60 to 75 with acute or convalescent COVID-19. This chain uses TRBV14 with TRBJ2-7; D remains ambiguous. Sequencing was carried out using peripheral blood. Here the CDR3 reads CASSQELVSEQYV. The CDR3 bases are TGTGCCAGCAGCCAAGAGTTAGTAAGCGAGCAGTACGTC.